The entry below gives a single T cell receptor (beta chain) sequence along with its context. These data originate in a study of cytomegalovirus exposure and HLA in healthy donors. The study ran its PCR with 60 Vbeta and 13 Jbeta primers. Using immunoSEQ multiplex PCR, the repertoire was profiled, and TCRdb retains in-frame clones only, with some absent. The table shows about 150,000 clones, with nearly 80% occurring only once. The V segment lost 4 bases and the J segment 8 bases; nucleotides outside the gene matches: 6. The CDR3 is made up of 13 amino acids. CDR1 is SGHDT, CDR2 YYEEEE, per germline. The TCR comes from a woman in her 30s in good health and CMV-seronegative. Sequenced sample: PBMCs. The V call is TRBV5-6, the J call TRBJ2-1; 7 bases agree with TRBD1. The CDR3 loop reads CASSPGQTHEQFF. The DNA for the CDR3 is TGTGCCAGCAGCCCGGGACAGACGCATGAGCAGTTCTTC.